A single sample is the source of the 25 T cell receptor beta chains below, sequenced in a study of T cells in localized non-small cell lung cancer (dated by TCRdb to about 2020). Libraries came from the immunoSEQ multiplex PCR assay. TCRdb took over this immuneACCESS table, retaining in-frame rearrangements with V and J assigned. Such tables are incomplete; in checked studies, under half of the missing clones stem from an unresolved V gene, and the remainder is unexplained. This sample has approximately 20,000 clones in its table, and more than 70% of those were observed once. The top ten clonotypes cover less than 20% of the sample. The source material was PBMCs, sampled before any cancer treatment. These receptors were collected from a woman aged 40-69 years with stage II squamous cell lung carcinoma.

This sequence joins TRBV5-5 and TRBJ1-1; 7 bases fit TRBD1. This CDR3 is 16 amino acids long. V lost 1 base, J lost 7 bases, and 13 bases stayed unmatched. CDR1 and CDR2 from the germline V gene are SGHKS and YYEKEE (reference sequence). The CDR3 region is CASSLPLLTGNDEAFF. The CDR3 coding sequence is TGTGCCAGCAGCTTGCCCCTACTGACAGGGAATGATGAAGCTTTCTTT. The full variable domain, with the rest looked up from reference TRBV5-5 and TRBJ1-1, is DAGVTQSPTHLIKTRGQQVTLRCSPISGHKSVSWYQQVLGQGPQFIFQYYEKEERGRGNFPDRFSARQFPNYSSELNVNALLLGDSALYLCASSLPLLTGNDEAFFGQGTRLTVV.

The CDR3 loop reads CASSLDGQLAPNTEAFF. Written as DNA, the CDR3 is TGTGCCAGCAGCTTAGATGGCCAGCTAGCCCCGAACACTGAAGCTTTCTTT. This sequence joins TRBV7-9 and TRBJ1-1; D unresolved. Trimming left V 1 base short and J 1 base short, with 16 bases between. The CDR3 length is 17 residues. Looked up from germline, CDR1 is SEHNR and CDR2 is FQNEAQ (reference sequence).

This clone was seen just once. The chain has TRBV6-4 and TRBJ2-1; D is undetermined. The ends were cut back, 3 bases at V and 5 bases at J, with 11 bases in the middle. Germline CDR1 reads MRHNA; CDR2 reads SNTAGT. The CDR3 extends over 14 amino acids. This chain's CDR3 is CASSESLRNNEQFF. DNA of the CDR3: TGTGCCAGCAGTGAATCTCTTCGGAACAATGAGCAGTTCTTC.

This chain uses TRBV5-8 with TRBJ2-2; D ambiguous. V gave up 0 bases and J gave up 3 bases, with 6 bases separating them. The CDR3 length is 14 residues. The germline V gene encodes CDR1 SGHTS and CDR2 YDEGEE. DNA of the CDR3: TGTGCCAGCAGCTTGGGCCGATACACCGGGGAGCTGTTTTTT. Protein sequence: CASSLGRYTGELFF.

The chain employs TRBV7-2 and TRBJ2-7; 10 nucleotides align to TRBD2. V gave up 2 bases and J gave up 2 bases; unmatched junction bases: 3. The germline gives CDR1 SGHTA, CDR2 FQGNSA. The CDR3 sequence is 15 residues long. The chain's CDR3 is CASSLTSGTTYEQYF. For the CDR3, the DNA is TGTGCCAGCAGCTTAACTAGCGGGACGACCTACGAGCAGTACTTC.

The chain joins TRBV5-1 to TRBJ2-1; D is unclear. CDR1 and CDR2 (germline): SGHRS, YFSETQ. The V gene lost 0 bases and the J gene lost 7 bases, with 5 bases spanning the gap. The CDR3 is 12 amino acids. The DNA for the CDR3 is TGCGCCAGCAGCTTGGAAGGAAATGAGCAGTTCTTC. Encoded protein: CASSLEGNEQFF.

The chain recombines TRBV6-6 with TRBJ2-5; no definite D call. This CDR3 comprises 12 residues. With 4 bases removed from V and 5 bases from J, the gap between germline ends came to 8 bases. CDR1 and CDR2 (germline): MNHNY, SVGAGI (reference sequence). CDR3 sequence: CASSSRQETQYF. In DNA, the CDR3 is TGTGCCAGCAGTTCCCGGCAGGAGACCCAGTACTTC.

This chain links TRBV10-1 with TRBJ2-7; D assignment may be TRBD1 or TRBD2 (5 bases each). Germline CDR1 and CDR2: WNHNN and SYGVQD (reference sequence). The CDR3 has 16 amino acids. The V gene lost 1 base and the J gene lost 6 bases, with 19 bases spanning the gap. The DNA of the CDR3 is TGCGCCAGCAGTGAGTGCAGAGGGGATGGGGTCTGCGAGCAGTACTTC. Its protein is CASSECRGDGVCEQYF.

V and J are TRBV5-5 and TRBJ2-3; 7 bases fit TRBD2. Per the germline V gene, CDR1 is SGHKS and CDR2 is YYEKEE (reference sequence). After removal of 0 bases from V and 0 bases from J, the junction contained 4 bases not matched to a gene. This CDR3 region has 16 residues. DNA for the CDR3: TGTGCCAGCAGCTTGGGCGGGAGCACTAGCACAGATACGCAGTATTTT. It encodes CASSLGGSTSTDTQYF.

This rearrangement joins TRBV7-9 to TRBJ1-2; D unresolved. Germline loops: CDR1 SEHNR, CDR2 FQNEAQ (reference sequence). The CDR3 length is 11 residues. V lost 4 bases and J 7 bases, leaving 7 bases between the germline ends. CDR3 protein: CASSSVFGYTF. CDR3 nucleotides: TGTGCCAGCAGCTCAGTTTTTGGCTACACCTTC.

V usage is TRBV28 and J usage is TRBJ1-1; D not resolved. The CDR3 covers 15 residues. V lost 3 bases to trimming and J lost 3 bases, with 14 bases between them. Per the germline V gene, CDR1 is MDHEN and CDR2 is SYDVKM. The CDR3: CASSFDAGLDTEAFF. CDR3 coding DNA: TGTGCCAGCAGTTTCGATGCGGGGTTGGACACTGAAGCTTTCTTT.

The chain joins TRBV30 to TRBJ1-3; no clear D gene. Trimming removed 0 bases at V and 1 base at J, with 4 bases between. CDR1 and CDR2 (germline): GTSNPN, SVGIG (reference sequence). CDR3 length: 13 residues. Here the CDR3 DNA reads TGTGCCTGGAGTGTTCGGTCTGGAAACACCATATATTTT. This codes for CAWSVRSGNTIYF.

The CDR3 nucleotides read TGTGCCAGCAGTCCCCCCGGACAGGGCGAGGGGTACAATGAGCAGTTCTTC. It specifies CASSPPGQGEGYNEQFF. The chain couples TRBV28 to TRBJ2-1; TRBD1 matches at 8 bases. CDR1 MDHEN and CDR2 SYDVKM come from the germline V gene. The CDR3 spans 17 residues. Trimming took 5 bases from V and 4 from J; bases not matched to a gene: 13.

The CDR3 DNA reads as TGCGCCAGCTGGAGGGGTACTCAAGAGACCCAGTACTTC. It is translated as CASWRGTQETQYF. J is TRBJ2-5 and V is TRBV10-2; TRBD2 is a possible D gene (6 bases). The ends were cut back, 8 bases at V and 2 bases at J, with 12 bases in the middle. This CDR3 comprises 13 residues. The germline V gene has CDR1 WSHSY and CDR2 SAAADI.

The gene calls are TRBV19 and TRBJ1-2, with D possibly matching TRBD1 (5 bases). In germline, CDR1 is LNHDA, CDR2 SQIVND (reference sequence). V lost 3 bases and J 4 bases, leaving 12 bases between the germline ends. This CDR3 contains 14 residues. CDR3 loop: CASSILEGPYGYTF. CDR3 nucleotides: TGTGCCAGTAGTATTTTGGAGGGGCCCTATGGCTACACCTTC.

The chain is built from TRBV6-6 and TRBJ2-7, with D tentatively TRBD1 or TRBD2 (5 bases each). Deletions cut 10 bases from V and 0 bases from J, with 13 bases between. CDR1 MNHNY and CDR2 SVGAGI come from the germline V gene (reference sequence). The CDR3 sequence is 13 residues long. CDR3 bases: TGTGCCACCTCCGGGACGCACTCCTACGAGCAGTACTTC. Residues: CATSGTHSYEQYF.

V and J are TRBV5-1 and TRBJ2-7; the D gene is possibly TRBD1 (6 bases). CDR3 size: 15 residues. Trimming pared 5 bases from V and 6 bases from J, leaving 21 bases between. Looked up from germline, CDR1 is SGHRS and CDR2 is YFSETQ. For the CDR3, the DNA is TGCGCCAGCAGTACTTCAGGGGTAGGGGTCGGCGAGCAGTACTTC. As protein: CASSTSGVGVGEQYF.

The gene calls are TRBV11-2 and TRBJ1-3; possibly TRBD1 for D (5 bases). There are 14 residues in the CDR3. V was cut by 5 bases and J by 0 bases, with 8 bases left in between. Germline loops: CDR1 SGHAT, CDR2 FQNNGV. CDR3 in amino acids: CASSRGASGNTIYF. The CDR3 coding sequence is TGTGCCAGCAGCAGGGGCGCCTCTGGAAACACCATATATTTT.

The chain couples TRBV6-6 to TRBJ2-6; TRBD2 aligns across 14 bases. The CDR3 length is 16 residues. Per the germline V gene, CDR1 is MNHNY and CDR2 is SVGAGI (reference sequence). Trimming took 10 bases from V and 2 from J; bases not matched to a gene: 4. CDR3 in DNA: TGTGCCACCAAGACTAGCGGGGGGGCTGGGGCCAACGTCCTGACTTTC. It yields the protein CATKTSGGAGANVLTF.

The chain employs TRBV9 and TRBJ2-7; 11 bases align to TRBD2. The CDR3 contains 15 residues. With V trimmed by 2 bases and J by 3 bases, 4 bases remained unmatched. Germline CDR1 and CDR2: SGDLS and YYNGEE. CDR3 residues: CASSVGTSGYYEQYF. The CDR3 nucleotides read TGTGCCAGCAGCGTCGGGACTAGCGGATACTACGAGCAGTACTTC.

This chain links TRBV28 with TRBJ1-1; possibly TRBD1 for D (5 bases). The germline gives CDR1 MDHEN, CDR2 SYDVKM. Trimming removed 6 bases from V and 5 bases from J, with 13 bases in between. CDR3 length: 13 amino acids. This CDR3 is CASRVGGKTEAFF. CDR3 bases: TGTGCCAGCAGGGTGGGGGGGAAAACTGAAGCTTTCTTT.

This sequence joins TRBV7-2 and TRBJ2-1; 13 bases agree with TRBD2. The germline CDR1 and CDR2 sequences are SGHTA and FQGNSA. With 5 bases clipped from V and 8 bases from J, the junction kept 9 bases outside the gene matches. This CDR3 contains 16 residues. CDR3 nucleotide sequence: TGTGCCAGCAGCCTTCCACTAGCGGGAGGGATTGATGAGCAGTTCTTC. Translating gives CASSLPLAGGIDEQFF. Full variable domain (remainder filled in from reference TRBV7-2 and TRBJ2-1): GAGVSQSPSNKVTEKGKDVELRCDPISGHTALYWYRQSLGQGLEFLIYFQGNSAPDKSGLPSDRFSAERTGGSVSTLTIQRTQQEDSAVYLCASSLPLAGGIDEQFFGPGTRLTVL.

This clone is a singleton in its sample. The chain employs TRBV11-2 and TRBJ2-5; D gene ambiguous. Trimming stripped 3 bases from V and 0 bases from J, with 2 bases between. Germline V CDR1 and CDR2: SGHAT, FQNNGV. There are 12 residues in the CDR3. The DNA of the CDR3 is TGTGCCAGCAGCTTCAACCAAGAGACCCAGTACTTC. It translates to CASSFNQETQYF.

The chain carries TRBV5-4 and TRBJ1-2; no reliable D call. The CDR3 sequence is 14 residues long. From germline, CDR1 is SGHNT and CDR2 YYREEE (reference sequence). Trimming removed 2 bases from V and 7 bases from J, with 15 bases in between. CDR3 in DNA: TGTGCCAGCAGCTTTGGCCTCCCCCGCAGTGGCTACACCTTC. Protein product: CASSFGLPRSGYTF.

The chain employs TRBV7-9 and TRBJ2-1, with D possibly matching TRBD2 (6 bases). Germline V gives CDR1 SEHNR, CDR2 FQNEAQ (reference sequence). The CDR3 has 14 amino acids. The V end lost 5 bases, the J end lost 6 bases, and 14 bases lay between the germline ends. The CDR3 bases are TGTGCCAGCAGCCATAGCGGAGGGACCAATGAGCAGTTCTTC. It translates to CASSHSGGTNEQFF.